The clone carrying this TCR beta chain was picked up one time. Source study methods: Researchers report that nucleated cell counts were estimated from reference gene primer amplification. TCRdb's table, derived via immunoSEQ multiplex PCR, lists solely in-frame clones and lacks some. V and J calls plus clone size are reproduced from that table; the DNA served to infer D and trimming. This sample yields around 340,000 clones, of which more than 70% are seen a single time; approximately 1% belongs to the top ten. Per germline, CDR1 MNHEY and CDR2 SVGEGT. Trimming pared 0 bases from V and 6 bases from J, leaving 14 bases between. This CDR3 is 16 amino acids long. The data belong to a study of blood T cell repertoires in COVID-19. Study at large: From the United States, Italy and Spain came samples of acute and convalescent COVID-19.

Participant-reported clinical history was the basis for cohort assignment. Someone with COVID-19 had been met by exposed participants within 2 weeks before study entry. The chain links TRBV6-2 or TRBV6-3 to TRBJ2-2, with TRBD1 as a possible D gene (6 bases). The receptor's source is a woman in her 30s who had been exposed to COVID-19. Sequencing used PBMCs or T cells enriched from blood (not recorded which). CDR3 residues: CASSYSTGRGPGELFF. CDR3 sequence (DNA): TGTGCCAGCAGTTACTCTACAGGGAGAGGTCCCGGGGAGCTGTTTTTT.